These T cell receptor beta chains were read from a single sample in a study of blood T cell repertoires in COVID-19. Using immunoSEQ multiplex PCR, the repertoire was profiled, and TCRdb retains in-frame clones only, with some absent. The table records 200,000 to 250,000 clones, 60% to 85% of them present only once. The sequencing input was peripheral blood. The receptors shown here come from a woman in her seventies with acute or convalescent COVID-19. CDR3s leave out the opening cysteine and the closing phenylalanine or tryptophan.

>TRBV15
ATSREYRGSTDTQY
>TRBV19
ASRTPGGNTEAF
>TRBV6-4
ASSGDSSYNEQF
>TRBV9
ASSVEDGGASYEQY
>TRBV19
ASSMSASGGRTGELF
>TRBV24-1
ATSDPGTTGGNQPQH
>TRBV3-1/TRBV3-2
ASSQETGDPQETQY
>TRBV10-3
AISEWSRSYEQF
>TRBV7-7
ASSSGLAGAQETQY
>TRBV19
ASSTGTALLNYGYT
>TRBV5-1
ASSPKTSGGLNEQF
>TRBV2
ASSANRNYEQY
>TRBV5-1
ASSLTGVPQETQY
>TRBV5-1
ASSHRGEQPQH
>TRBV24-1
ATSDPSEYQETQY
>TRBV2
ASTKGGARDVGYT
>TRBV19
ASSMTGATNEKLF
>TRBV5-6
ASSLRGAATTIRLT
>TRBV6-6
ASSPIRDRCPVSYEQY